The 4 T cell receptor beta chains below were found in one sample sequenced in a study of blood T cell repertoires in COVID-19. Repertoires were generated with immunoSEQ multiplex PCR, while TCRdb's copy carries only in-frame clones and drops some. The profile shows 110,000 to 150,000 clones, more than 65% of them singletons. The sample consisted of peripheral blood. These receptors were collected from a man in his 60s with active or convalescent COVID-19.

This chain's CDR3 is CASVRGGGPEETQYF. The CDR3, as DNA: TGCGCCAGCGTTAGGGGCGGGGGGCCGGAGGAGACCCAGTACTTC. The V gene is TRBV5-1, the J gene TRBJ2-5; 8 positions match TRBD2. The ends lost 7 bases at V and 5 bases at J; junction bases unmatched: 13. This CDR3 has 15 residues. Germline V CDR1 and CDR2: SGHRS, YFSETQ.

The rearrangement links TRBV11-2 to TRBJ2-7, with D unclear. Per germline, CDR1 SGHAT and CDR2 FQNNGV. Trimming left V 1 base short and J 2 bases short, with 12 bases between. The CDR3 consists of 15 residues. This CDR3 reads CASSLGAPNTYEQYV. The CDR3 nucleotides read TGTGCCAGCAGCTTAGGGGCACCGAATACCTACGAGCAGTACGTC.

The chain combines TRBV19 with TRBJ2-1, with 11 positions matching TRBD1. CDR3 size: 16 residues. V gave up 3 bases and J gave up 3 bases; unmatched junction bases: 4. Per the germline V gene, CDR1 is LNHDA and CDR2 is SQIVND (reference sequence). CDR3 nucleotides: TGTGCCAGTAGTATCACCGGGACAGGGGGCTACAATGAGCAGTTCTTC. Translated, it gives CASSITGTGGYNEQFF.

A single count supports this clone. Other DNA sequences from this sample encode an identical CDR3 as well. The chain employs TRBV7-2 and TRBJ1-1; 10 bases are shared with TRBD1. This CDR3 region has 13 residues. Germline V lookup: CDR1 SGHTA, CDR2 FQGNSA. V shed 6 bases and J 4 bases; nucleotides not matched to a gene: 2. CDR3 nucleotide sequence: TGTGCCAGCAGTAGGACAGGGGGCACTGAAGCTTTCTTT. This sequence encodes CASSRTGGTEAFF.